This T cell receptor (beta chain) was recovered during a study of shared clonotypes between healthy human individuals. Turning to the study itself: Plates per donor: three CD4 naive, three CD4 memory, two CD8 naive, one CD8 memory. Study-wide results and limits: A reduction in generation probabilities was seen for non-shared clonotypes relative to those shared by all four donors.

CD8 cells regarded as naive lacked CD45RO, were positively chosen for CCR7, and omitted terminally differentiated effector memory CD45RA+ cells. In germline, CDR1 is SGHVS, CDR2 FQNEAQ. The CDR3 runs to 16 residues. Trimming removed 5 bases from V and 7 bases from J, with 20 bases in between. The table came from immunoSEQ multiplex PCR; TCRdb's copy has only in-frame clones and leaves some out. Found here are about 590,000 clones, 95% to 96% of them singletons; the top ten hold 0.095% to 0.12%. About this clone: Its antigen is unknown.

The clonotype originates from a woman in her twenties or thirties in good health. The chain recombines TRBV7-8 with TRBJ1-4; unclear D gene. Sequencing was done on a sample of naive CD8+ T cells sorted from blood. The CDR3 spells CASSPRVPWEGEKLFF. For the CDR3, the DNA is TGTGCCAGCAGCCCTAGGGTACCCTGGGAAGGTGAAAAACTGTTTTTT.